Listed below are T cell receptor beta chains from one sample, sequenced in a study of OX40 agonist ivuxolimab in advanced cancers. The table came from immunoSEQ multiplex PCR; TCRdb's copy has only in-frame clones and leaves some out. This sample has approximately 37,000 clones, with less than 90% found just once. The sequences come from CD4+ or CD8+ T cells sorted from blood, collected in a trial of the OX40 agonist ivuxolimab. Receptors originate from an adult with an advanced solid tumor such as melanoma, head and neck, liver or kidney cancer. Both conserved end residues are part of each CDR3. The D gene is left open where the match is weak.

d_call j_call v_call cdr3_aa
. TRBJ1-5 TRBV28 CASTGNNQPQHF
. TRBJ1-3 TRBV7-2 CASSPRFSGNTIYF
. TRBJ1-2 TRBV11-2 CASSLGAGYAYGYTF
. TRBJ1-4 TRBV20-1 CRGSDGEKLFF
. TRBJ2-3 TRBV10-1 CASSGPGDTQYF
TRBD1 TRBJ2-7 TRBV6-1 CASSEIRGSRYEQYF
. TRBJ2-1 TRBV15 CATSRGVELGAYEQFF
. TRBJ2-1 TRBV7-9 CASSLVRWLVKNEQFF
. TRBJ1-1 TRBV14 CASSQVDRRNTEAFF
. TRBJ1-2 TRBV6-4 CASREYAGTTYGYTF
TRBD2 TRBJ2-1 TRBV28 CASSLGGTSGYYNEQFF
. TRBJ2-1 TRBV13 CASRHTSKSGVTYNEQFF
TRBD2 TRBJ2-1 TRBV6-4 CASSGTSGGIEQFF
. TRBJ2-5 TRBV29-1 CSVELVGAQETQYF
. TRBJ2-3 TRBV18 CASSPPSRRTTDTQYF